This T cell receptor (beta chain) appears in the sequencing data of a study of cytomegalovirus exposure and HLA in healthy donors. The trim removed 5 bases at V and 2 bases at J, leaving 2 bases unmatched. The CDR3 is made up of 13 amino acids. Germline loops: CDR1 SGHTA, CDR2 FQGTGA. Vbeta (60) and Jbeta (13) primers were used in the PCR. The data were produced by immunoSEQ multiplex PCR, yet TCRdb's version contains in-frame clones alone and is incomplete. The sample yields under 70,000 clones, roughly 88% seen once. Sample: PBMCs. The receptor was derived from a woman aged 30 to 39 in good health and CMV-seronegative. The chain joins TRBV7-3 to TRBJ1-2, with 7 bases fitting TRBD1. CDR3 loop: CASSPGQNYGYTF. CDR3 DNA sequence: TGTGCCAGCAGCCCGGGACAGAACTATGGCTACACCTTC. Using reference TRBV7-3 and TRBJ1-2 for the parts outside the CDR3, the full variable domain is GAGVSQTPSNKVTEKGKYVELRCDPISGHTALYWYRQSLGQGPEFLIYFQGTGAADDSGLPNDRFFAVRPEGSVSTLKIQRTERGDSAVYLCASSPGQNYGYTFGSGTRLTVV.